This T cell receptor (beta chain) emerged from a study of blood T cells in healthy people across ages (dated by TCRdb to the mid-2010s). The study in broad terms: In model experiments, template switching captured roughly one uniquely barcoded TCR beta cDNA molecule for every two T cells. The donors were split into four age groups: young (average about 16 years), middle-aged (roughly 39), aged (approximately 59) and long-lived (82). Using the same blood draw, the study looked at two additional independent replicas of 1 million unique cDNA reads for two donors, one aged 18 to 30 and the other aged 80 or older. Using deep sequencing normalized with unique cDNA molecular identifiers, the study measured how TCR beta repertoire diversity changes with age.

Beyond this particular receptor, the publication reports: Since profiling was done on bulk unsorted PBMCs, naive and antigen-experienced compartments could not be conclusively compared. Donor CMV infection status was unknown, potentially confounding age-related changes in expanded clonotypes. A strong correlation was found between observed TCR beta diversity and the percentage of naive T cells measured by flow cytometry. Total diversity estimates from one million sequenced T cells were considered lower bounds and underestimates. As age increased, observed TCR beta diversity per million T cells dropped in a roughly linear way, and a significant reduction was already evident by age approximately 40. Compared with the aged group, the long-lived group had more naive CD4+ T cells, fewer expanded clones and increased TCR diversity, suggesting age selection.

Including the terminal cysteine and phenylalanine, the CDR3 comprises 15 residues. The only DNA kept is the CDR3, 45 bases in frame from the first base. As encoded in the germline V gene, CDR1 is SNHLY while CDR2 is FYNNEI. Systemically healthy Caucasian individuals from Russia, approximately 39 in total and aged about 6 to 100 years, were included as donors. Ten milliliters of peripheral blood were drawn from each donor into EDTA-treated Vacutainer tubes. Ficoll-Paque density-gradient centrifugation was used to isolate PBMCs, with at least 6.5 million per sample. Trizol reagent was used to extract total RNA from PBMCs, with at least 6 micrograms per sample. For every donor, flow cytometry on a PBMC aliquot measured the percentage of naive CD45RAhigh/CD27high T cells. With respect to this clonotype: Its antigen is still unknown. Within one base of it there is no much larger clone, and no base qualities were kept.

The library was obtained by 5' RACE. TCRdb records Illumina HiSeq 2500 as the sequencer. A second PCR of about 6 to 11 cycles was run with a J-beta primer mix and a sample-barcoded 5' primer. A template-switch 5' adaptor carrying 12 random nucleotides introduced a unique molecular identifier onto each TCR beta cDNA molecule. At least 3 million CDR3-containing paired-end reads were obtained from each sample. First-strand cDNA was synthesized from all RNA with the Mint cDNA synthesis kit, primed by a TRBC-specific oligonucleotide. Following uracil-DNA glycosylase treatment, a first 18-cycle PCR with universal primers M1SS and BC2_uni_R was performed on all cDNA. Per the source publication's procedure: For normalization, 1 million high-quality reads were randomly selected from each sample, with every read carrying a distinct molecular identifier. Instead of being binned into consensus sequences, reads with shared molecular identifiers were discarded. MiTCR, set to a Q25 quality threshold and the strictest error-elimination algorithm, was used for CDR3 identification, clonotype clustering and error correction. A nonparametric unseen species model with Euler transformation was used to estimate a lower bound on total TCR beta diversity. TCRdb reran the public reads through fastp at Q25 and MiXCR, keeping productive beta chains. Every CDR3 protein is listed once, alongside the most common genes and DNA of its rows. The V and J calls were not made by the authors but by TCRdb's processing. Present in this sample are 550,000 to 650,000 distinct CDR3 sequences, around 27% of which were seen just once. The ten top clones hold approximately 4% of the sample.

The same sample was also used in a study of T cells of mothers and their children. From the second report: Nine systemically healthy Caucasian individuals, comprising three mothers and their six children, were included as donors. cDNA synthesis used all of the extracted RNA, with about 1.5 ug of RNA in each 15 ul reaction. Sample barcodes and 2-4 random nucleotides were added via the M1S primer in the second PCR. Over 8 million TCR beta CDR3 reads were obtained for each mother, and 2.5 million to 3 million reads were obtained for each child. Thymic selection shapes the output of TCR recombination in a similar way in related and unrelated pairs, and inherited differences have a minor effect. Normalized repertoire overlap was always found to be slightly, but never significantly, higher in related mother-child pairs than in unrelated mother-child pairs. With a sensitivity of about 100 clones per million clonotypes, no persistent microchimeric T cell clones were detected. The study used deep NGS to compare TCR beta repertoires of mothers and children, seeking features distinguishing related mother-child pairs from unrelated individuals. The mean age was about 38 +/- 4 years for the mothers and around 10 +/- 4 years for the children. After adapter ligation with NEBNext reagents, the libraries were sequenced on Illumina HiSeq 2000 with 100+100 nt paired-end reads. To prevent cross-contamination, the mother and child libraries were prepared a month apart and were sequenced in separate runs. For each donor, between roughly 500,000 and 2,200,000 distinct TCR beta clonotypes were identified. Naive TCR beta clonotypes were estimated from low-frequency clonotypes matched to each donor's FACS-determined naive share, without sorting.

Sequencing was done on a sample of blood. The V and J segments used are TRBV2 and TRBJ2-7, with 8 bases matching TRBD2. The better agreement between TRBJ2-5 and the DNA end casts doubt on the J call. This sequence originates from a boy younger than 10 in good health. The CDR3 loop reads CASSEGSGGGETQYF. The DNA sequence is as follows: TGTGCCAGCAGTGAAGGGTCGGGAGGGGGAGAGACCCAGTACTTC.